The 5 T cell receptor beta chains in this list originate from one sample, sequenced in a study of PD-L1 blockade in urothelial cancer. Using immunoSEQ multiplex PCR, the repertoire was profiled, and TCRdb retains in-frame clones only, with some absent. The profile shows over 45,000 clones, about 86% of them singletons. The starting material was PBMCs, obtained around atezolizumab (anti-PD-L1) treatment. These receptors were taken from a man aged 45-60 years with urothelial cancer.

The V and J genes are TRBV10-3 and TRBJ1-2; D remains unclear. The germline V gene encodes CDR1 ENHRY and CDR2 SYGVKD. V dropped 6 bases and J dropped 1 base, with 9 bases sitting between them. This CDR3 comprises 13 residues. The CDR3 region is CAIRSQLNYGYTF. Written as DNA, the CDR3 is TGTGCCATCAGATCACAGCTTAACTATGGCTACACCTTC.

This clone was recorded a few times. The V gene is TRBV9, the J gene TRBJ2-3; 14 bases align to TRBD2. Trimming removed 2 bases from V and 4 bases from J; junction bases left unmatched: 15. The CDR3 contains 20 residues. CDR1 and CDR2 from the germline V gene are SGDLS and YYNGEE. Written as DNA, the CDR3 is TGTGCCAGCAGCGTCTCTAGGGGACTAGCGGGAGAAAGAAACGCAGATACGCAGTATTTT. This translates into CASSVSRGLAGERNADTQYF.

The chain couples TRBV7-9 to TRBJ2-1; 7 nucleotides match TRBD2. CDR1 and CDR2 (germline): SEHNR, FQNEAQ (reference sequence). CDR3 length equals 18 residues. V dropped 5 bases and J dropped 7; count of bases not matched to a gene: 20. The CDR3 DNA reads TGTGCCAGCAGCATATATGGGTTGAATACGGGAGGAAGGAATGAGCAGTTCTTC. As protein: CASSIYGLNTGGRNEQFF.

The rearrangement uses TRBV6-1 and TRBJ2-7; 8 nucleotides agree with TRBD1. The V and J ends lost 5 bases and 0 bases, in that order; junction bases with no gene match: 6. The germline CDR1 and CDR2 sequences are MNHNS and SASEGT. The CDR3 spans 15 residues. This CDR3 is CASSSRDRSSYEQYF. CDR3 bases: TGTGCCAGCAGTTCCCGGGACAGGTCCTCCTACGAGCAGTACTTC.

V and J are TRBV15 and TRBJ2-1, with TRBD1 identical over 9 bases. V was clipped by 0 bases and J by 8 bases; unmatched bases: 14. CDR1 LNHNV and CDR2 YYDKDF come from the germline V gene (reference sequence). The CDR3 covers 18 residues. The CDR3 nucleotides are TGTGCCACCAGCAGAGAATACAGGGGGCACGGCCGTCGGTATGAGCAGTTCTTC. Protein sequence: CATSREYRGHGRRYEQFF.